This T cell receptor (beta chain) is from a study of T cells in Graves' hyperthyroidism and ophthalmopathy. Study-wide findings and caveats: Most thyroid clonotypes expanded above 0.001 appeared in blood too.

TCR beta CDR3 regions were amplified from RNA transcripts. HTBI primers were the set used in a first-round RT-PCR of the TCR CDR3. TCRdb processed the multiplex PCR reads anew with MiXCR; each CDR3 protein has one entry. The data show fewer than 900,000 distinct CDR3 sequences, roughly 17% seen once. To note about this clonotype: No antigen is known for it.

Recently diagnosed hyperthyroidism of less than 2 months' duration affected patients aged 18 to 65. Using 10 ml of fresh peripheral blood, PBMCs were prepared. The germline CDR1 and CDR2 sequences are KGHDR and SFDVKD. This CDR3 spans 16 amino acids. The junction had 3 bases not matched to a gene; V was cut back by 2 bases and J by 4 bases. V and J are TRBV24-1 and TRBJ2-2; TRBD1 matches 10 bases. Sequenced sample: blood. The clonotype was recovered from a man younger than 35 with Graves' hyperthyroidism. The CDR3 loop reads CATSDSGQGVTGELFF. The DNA of the CDR3 is TGTGCCACCAGTGATTCCGGACAGGGGGTCACCGGGGAGCTGTTTTTT.